The 11 T cell receptor beta chains in this list originate from one sample, sequenced in a study of regulatory T cells in long-lasting Graves disease. Noted time point: newly diagnosed GD, antithyroid drugs for less than 3 months. PBMC RNA was the source of the TCR library. Investigators prepared the TCR beta libraries by applying iRepertoire HTBI primers and Arm-PCR of CDR3 regions. TCRdb re-analysed the multiplex PCR reads in MiXCR, keeping a single row per CDR3 protein. The sample holds some 560,000 distinct CDR3 sequences, around 16% seen once. These sequences were also reported in another study, on T cells in Graves' hyperthyroidism and ophthalmopathy.

The source material was peripheral blood mononuclear cells (PBMCs), sampled at new diagnosis, from a patient treated with antithyroid drugs. Every receptor here comes from a woman between 40 and 65 years old with Graves disease.

This clonotype was seen once. A much larger clone differs by one base, so this may be a read error. The genes are TRBV6-1 and TRBJ2-7, with D perhaps TRBD2 (5 bases). The CDR3 loop spans 14 amino acids. The germline gives CDR1 MNHNS, CDR2 SASEGT. CDR3 coding DNA: TGTGCCCGCAGTCTCCGGACCGGGGTAGTCGAGCAGTACTTC. Amino acid sequence: CARSLRTGVVEQYF.

This clonotype was seen at least ten times. The chain uses TRBV7-2 and TRBJ2-1; 9 bases are a match to TRBD2. With V trimmed by 1 base and J by 7 bases, 5 bases remained unmatched. Germline-derived CDR1 and CDR2 are SGHTA and FQGNSA. The CDR3 contains 15 residues. CDR3 region: CASSLDAGGLNEQFF. CDR3 nucleotide sequence: TGTGCCAGCAGCTTAGATGCGGGGGGGCTTAATGAGCAGTTCTTC.

This clonotype was counted ten times or more. A much larger clone differs from this one at a single base, so this may be a read error. The chain has TRBV3-1 and TRBJ1-1; D not certain. V shed 0 bases and J shed 1 base, with 3 bases lying between them. Germline V gene data show CDR1 as LGHDT and CDR2 as YNNKEL (reference sequence). The CDR3 consists of 13 residues. The CDR3 region has the DNA TGTGCCAGCAGCCAAGATTGGAACACTGAAGCTTTCTTT. Amino acid sequence: CASSQDWNTEAFF.

This clonotype was recorded many times. The chain joins TRBV12-3 or TRBV12-4 to TRBJ2-1; 10 nucleotides agree with TRBD1. The CDR3 spans 13 residues. J gave up 5 bases and V 10 bases, and 5 bases lay outside the gene matches. The CDR3, as DNA: TGTGCCACATCCGGGACAGGGGACAATGAGCAGTTCTTC. It translates to CATSGTGDNEQFF.

This clonotype was counted ten times or more. V usage is TRBV5-1 and J usage is TRBJ1-1; D not certain. In germline, CDR1 is SGHRS, CDR2 YFSETQ. V shed 4 bases and J shed 4 bases, with 14 bases lying between them. The CDR3 covers 14 residues. This chain's CDR3 is CASSPDWIGTEAFF. CDR3 DNA sequence: TGCGCCAGCAGCCCCGACTGGATAGGCACTGAAGCTTTCTTT.

The CDR3 loop is CASSQAGTVNTEAFF. CDR3 DNA sequence: TGTGCCAGCAGCCAAGCCGGGACAGTTAACACTGAAGCTTTCTTT. The V call is TRBV3-1, the J call TRBJ1-1; 7 nucleotides agree with TRBD1. V gave up 1 base and J gave up 2 bases; unmatched junction bases: 4. Germline assignment: CDR1 LGHDT and CDR2 YNNKEL (reference sequence). This CDR3 contains 15 residues. The whole variable domain, remainder taken from reference TRBV3-1 and TRBJ1-1, is DTAVSQTPKYLVTQMGNDKSIKCEQNLGHDTMYWYKQDSKKFLKIMFSYNNKELIINETVPNRFSPKSPDKAHLNLHINSLELGDSAVYFCASSQAGTVNTEAFFGQGTRLTVV.

This clonotype was counted at least ten times. The rearrangement uses TRBV11-2 and TRBJ2-7, with D hard to call. Germline CDR1 is SGHAT and CDR2 is FQNNGV. V dropped 6 bases and J dropped 0 bases, with 15 bases sitting between them. The CDR3 has 15 amino acids. CDR3 nucleotide sequence: TGTGCCAGCAGTCTCGACAACCTAAGCTCCTACGAGCAGTACTTC. Translating gives CASSLDNLSSYEQYF.

This clonotype appeared a few times. The chain links TRBV20-1 to TRBJ2-2, with D perhaps TRBD2 (6 bases). The germline CDR1 and CDR2 sequences are DFQATT and SNEGSKA (reference sequence). This CDR3 has 14 residues. Trimming stripped 5 bases from V and 5 bases from J, with 15 bases between. CDR3 protein: CSAHRGGVTGELFF. CDR3 nucleotides: TGCAGTGCTCACCGGGGCGGGGTAACCGGGGAGCTGTTTTTT.

This clonotype was observed at least ten times. V and J are TRBV7-8 and TRBJ1-5; D remains unclear. V lost 5 bases to trimming and J lost 5 bases, with 10 bases between them. CDR1 and CDR2 (germline): SGHVS, FQNEAQ. This CDR3 contains 13 residues. Written as DNA, the CDR3 is TGTGCCAGCAGCGTAACGGTCGATCAGCCCCAGCATTTT. This encodes CASSVTVDQPQHF.

This clonotype was recorded at least ten times. The chain couples TRBV5-1 to TRBJ2-1; a possible D gene is TRBD2 (5 bases). The V gene's germline CDR1 is SGHRS and CDR2 YFSETQ. Deletions cut 6 bases from V and 0 bases from J, with 16 bases between. The CDR3 extends over 16 amino acids. The CDR3 nucleotides are TGCGCCAGCAAAACCTCCGGACTCGTCTCCTACAATGAGCAGTTCTTC. This sequence encodes CASKTSGLVSYNEQFF. The full variable domain, its missing parts supplied by reference TRBV5-1 and TRBJ2-1, is KAGVTQTPRYLIKTRGQQVTLSCSPISGHRSVSWYQQTPGQGLQFLFEYFSETQRNKGNFPGRFSGRQFSNSRSEMNVSTLELGDSALYLCASKTSGLVSYNEQFFGPGTRLTVL.

This clonotype has a count of ten or more. The chain links TRBV7-6 to TRBJ1-2, with TRBD1 identical over 9 bases. Germline lookup yields CDR1 SGHVS and CDR2 FNYEAQ. CDR3 length: 19 amino acids. V was clipped by 5 bases and J by 1 base; unmatched bases: 17. The CDR3 nucleotides read TGTGCCAGCAGCCCACTACGAACCGGGACAGGGCGAAATAACTATGGCTACACCTTC. This codes for CASSPLRTGTGRNNYGYTF.